This T cell receptor beta chain was obtained from a study of T cell responses to AZD1222 COVID-19 vaccine. Combined were second doses at about 4 or about 12 weeks. Generated by immunoSEQ multiplex PCR, the TCRdb table keeps only in-frame clones and is missing some. The data show about 66,000 clones, over 65% seen once. Findings and caveats of the study: Donors skewed white British and female; clonal diversity was possibly underestimated.

Worth noting for this clone: Its specificity is unknown.

The sample consisted of peripheral blood, taken 28 days after the second AZD1222 dose. The sequence came from an adult who received the AZD1222 COVID-19 vaccine.

DNA of the CDR3: TGTGCCAGCACGGACGCCGGTGTAACTGAAGCTTTCTTT. Its translation: CASTDAGVTEAFF. The chain is built from TRBV6-5 and TRBJ1-1, with D hard to call. This CDR3 is 13 amino acids long. Germline V gives CDR1 MNHEY, CDR2 SVGAGI. With 7 bases removed from V and 5 bases from J, the gap between germline ends came to 14 bases.